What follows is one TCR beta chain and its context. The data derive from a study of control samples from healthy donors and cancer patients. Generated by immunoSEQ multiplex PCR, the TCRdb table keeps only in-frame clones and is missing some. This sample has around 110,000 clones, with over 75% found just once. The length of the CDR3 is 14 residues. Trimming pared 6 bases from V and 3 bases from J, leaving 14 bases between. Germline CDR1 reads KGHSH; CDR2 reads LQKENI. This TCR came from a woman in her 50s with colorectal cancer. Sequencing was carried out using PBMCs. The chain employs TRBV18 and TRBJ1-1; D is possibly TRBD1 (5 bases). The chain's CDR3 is CASSPPGGDTEAFF. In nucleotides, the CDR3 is TGTGCCAGCTCCCCCCCCGGGGGGGACACTGAAGCTTTCTTT.